The clone carrying this T cell receptor beta chain was picked up many times. Its specificity is unknown. This library used 300 to 450 ng RNA and molecular barcoded adaptors spanning alpha/delta and beta/gamma chains. TCRdb independently ran MiXCR on the reads; one entry per CDR3 protein. The table lists 60,000 to 75,000 distinct CDR3 sequences, roughly 19% of them singletons. These data are taken from a study of read filtering for tumor transcriptome and immune sequencing. Whole-study context: Mean patient age was approximately 66 years, range roughly 40 to 85; 17 to 20 male, some 15 female. Study-level results: In IR-seq, single-read clonotypes were around 80% of clonotypes but approximately 3.5% of reads. IR-seq and RNA-seq agreed better without single-read clonotypes.

At the time of active disease, bone marrow was collected from every patient. CDR3 length: 13 residues. In germline, CDR1 is DFQATT, CDR2 SNEGSKA (reference sequence). J gave up 2 bases and V 4 bases, and 4 bases lay outside the gene matches. Sequencing was carried out using a population of CD138-negative cells sorted from bone marrow. The sequence was obtained from a donor at least 40 years old with multiple myeloma. The V and J genes are TRBV20-1 and TRBJ1-1; the match to TRBD1 covers 7 bases. The CDR3 protein is CSATWDSNTEAFF. CDR3 nucleotide sequence: TGCAGTGCTACCTGGGACAGCAACACTGAAGCTTTCTTT.